These 22 T cell receptor beta chains originate from one sample sequenced in a study of chemoradiotherapy in HPV16-positive cancers. The method was immunoSEQ multiplex PCR; TCRdb's version includes in-frame clones alone and lacks a portion of them. The table lists about 7,000 clones, approximately 74% of them singletons, with 16% in the top ten. Here the sequenced sample was tumor tissue, taken from a patient who underwent chemoradiotherapy. The receptors here all came from a human donor with HPV-associated anogenital cancer.

The chain is built from TRBV18 and TRBJ2-3; D perhaps matches TRBD1 (6 bases). The CDR3 runs 15 residues. Trimming pared 5 bases from V and 3 bases from J, leaving 15 bases between. Looked up from germline, CDR1 is KGHSH and CDR2 is LQKENI. CDR3 in DNA: TGTGCCAGCTCAACGCGACAGGCTAGGACAGATACGCAGTATTTT. Encoded protein: CASSTRQARTDTQYF.

V gene TRBV7-2 combines with J gene TRBJ1-3, with no clear D. Trimming left V 2 bases short and J 4 bases short, with 15 bases between. The CDR3 is made up of 16 amino acids. CDR1 and CDR2 (germline): SGHTA, FQGNSA. DNA of the CDR3: TGTGCCAGCAGCTTAAATCCATTAACCGGGGGAAACACCATATATTTT. Protein product: CASSLNPLTGGNTIYF.

The V gene is TRBV10-2, the J gene TRBJ2-3, with TRBD2 as a possible D gene (5 bases). Trimming cost V 3 bases and J 4 bases, with 14 bases left between them. The CDR3 length is 15 residues. CDR1 and CDR2 (germline): WSHSY, SAAADI. The CDR3 protein is CASSDIPSGADTQYF. CDR3 in DNA: TGCGCCAGCAGTGATATACCGTCCGGGGCAGATACGCAGTATTTT.

The chain combines TRBV10-1 with TRBJ1-2; D ambiguous. V was cut by 2 bases and J by 4 bases, with 8 bases left in between. The CDR3 loop spans 13 amino acids. Germline-derived CDR1 and CDR2 are WNHNN and SYGVQD (reference sequence). CDR3 in DNA: TGCGCCAGCAGTGAGGCCTTCCCCTATGGCTACACCTTC. Its protein product is CASSEAFPYGYTF.

The chain joins TRBV6-4 to TRBJ2-2; TRBD1 might be the D (6 bases). The CDR3 contains 15 residues. V was clipped by 0 bases and J by 4 bases, with 9 bases between them. In germline, CDR1 is MRHNA, CDR2 SNTAGT. Written as DNA, the CDR3 is TGTGCCAGCAGTGACTCGGAGGACAGCACCGGGGAGCTGTTTTTT. This encodes CASSDSEDSTGELFF.

This rearrangement joins TRBV27 to TRBJ2-3; tentative D call: TRBD1 (6 bases). Trimming removed 3 bases at V and 4 bases at J, with 11 bases between. Germline V gives CDR1 MNHEY, CDR2 SMNVEV (reference sequence). The CDR3 totals 14 residues. The CDR3 loop is CASSFGGTADTQYF. The CDR3 DNA sequence: TGTGCCAGCAGTTTTGGGGGCACAGCAGATACGCAGTATTTT.

This clone is a singleton in its sample. CDR3 loop: CASSVTGGEQYF. The CDR3 DNA reads TGCGCCAGCAGTGTAACGGGCGGCGAGCAGTACTTC. The gene calls are TRBV10-1 and TRBJ2-7; D gene unclear. From germline, CDR1 is WNHNN and CDR2 SYGVQD (reference sequence). The CDR3 sequence is 12 residues long. Between the trimmed V and J ends, which lost 4 bases and 6 bases, there was a span of 10 bases.

This clone was seen more than once but under ten times. This rearrangement joins TRBV6-6 to TRBJ2-1; the D is unclear. Trimming left V 2 bases short and J 9 bases short, with 8 bases between. The CDR3 is made up of 12 amino acids. CDR1 is MNHNY and CDR2 is SVGAGI in the germline V gene (reference sequence). The CDR3 DNA reads as TGTGCCAGCAGTTACACCCAGAGTGAGCAGTTCTTC. Its translation is CASSYTQSEQFF.

The chain links TRBV5-1 to TRBJ2-1, with D possibly TRBD1 on 7 matching bases. The CDR3 spans 18 residues. The V gene lost 0 bases and the J gene lost 7 bases, with 23 bases spanning the gap. Germline CDR1 reads SGHRS; CDR2 reads YFSETQ. The CDR3 nucleotides are TGCGCCAGCAGCTTGGAGGGTAGGGGGCGGGGACGCACGAATGAGCAGTTCTTC. It yields the protein CASSLEGRGRGRTNEQFF.

V gene TRBV2 combines with J gene TRBJ1-4; tentative D call: TRBD1 (5 bases). Deletions cut 7 bases from V and 7 bases from J, with 19 bases between. The CDR3 contains 15 residues. Germline lookup yields CDR1 SNHLY and CDR2 FYNNEI. The CDR3 sequence: CASTPGLGETEKLFF. CDR3 bases: TGTGCCAGCACCCCCGGTCTGGGGGAAACTGAAAAACTGTTTTTT.

V is TRBV28 and J is TRBJ2-7; 7 bases align to TRBD1. CDR1 and CDR2 from the germline V gene are MDHEN and SYDVKM. The CDR3 totals 14 residues. Trimming at V came to 3 bases and at J to 6 bases, leaving 8 bases not matched to a gene. For the CDR3, the DNA is TGTGCCAGCAGTTTCCCCTCGACAGGGACCGAGCAGTACTTC. Translation: CASSFPSTGTEQYF.

The rearrangement uses TRBV2 and TRBJ1-4; D not resolved. Germline V gene sequence: CDR1 SNHLY, CDR2 FYNNEI. The CDR3 contains 11 residues. V was pared by 6 bases and J by 11 bases, with 10 bases between. In nucleotides, the CDR3 is TGTGCCAGCAGCTTAGACTTCAAACTGTTTTTT. Translating it yields CASSLDFKLFF.

This chain's CDR3 is CASMRGGLEQYF. CDR3 DNA: TGTGCCAGCATGAGAGGAGGCCTCGAGCAGTACTTC. The J gene is TRBJ2-7, the V gene TRBV7-9, with D possibly matching TRBD2 (5 bases). There are 12 residues in the CDR3. With 7 bases removed from V and 6 bases from J, the gap between germline ends came to 13 bases. Germline V gene sequence: CDR1 SEHNR, CDR2 FQNEAQ (reference sequence).

The chain has TRBV5-1 and TRBJ1-2, with a possible D match to TRBD1 (5 bases). Germline CDR1 reads SGHRS; CDR2 reads YFSETQ. Trimming removed 4 bases at V and 8 bases at J, with 18 bases between. The CDR3 is 14 residues long. This CDR3 reads CASSRQGTVSGYTF. CDR3 in DNA: TGCGCCAGCAGCAGGCAGGGTACAGTGTCGGGCTACACCTTC.

The chain is built from TRBV5-1 and TRBJ1-1, with D perhaps matching TRBD1 (6 bases). The germline V gene encodes CDR1 SGHRS and CDR2 YFSETQ. Trimming pared 4 bases from V and 0 bases from J, leaving 10 bases between. This CDR3 is built from 14 residues. Written as DNA, the CDR3 is TGCGCCAGCAGCCCCTGGGGGCTGAACACTGAAGCTTTCTTT. As protein: CASSPWGLNTEAFF.

This clone has more than one count but fewer than ten. This chain links TRBV7-9 with TRBJ2-5; TRBD2 is a possible D gene (5 bases). With 5 bases removed from V and 5 bases from J, the gap between germline ends came to 15 bases. The CDR3 runs to 14 residues. CDR1 and CDR2 (germline): SEHNR, FQNEAQ (reference sequence). The CDR3 protein is CASSADTGSETQYF. CDR3 nucleotide sequence: TGTGCCAGCAGCGCAGACACGGGGTCCGAGACCCAGTACTTC. The variable domain in full, completed from reference TRBV7-9 and TRBJ2-5, reads DTGVSQNPRHKITKRGQNVTFRCDPISEHNRLYWYRQTLGQGPEFLTYFQNEAQLEKSRLLSDRFSAERPKGSFSTLEIQRTEQGDSAMYLCASSADTGSETQYFGPGTRLLVL.

The J gene is TRBJ1-5, the V gene TRBV19; a possible D gene is TRBD1 (5 bases). V was trimmed by 3 bases and J by 5 bases, leaving 14 bases between them. The CDR3 extends over 15 amino acids. Germline values: CDR1 LNHDA, CDR2 SQIVND (reference sequence). Written as DNA, the CDR3 is TGTGCCAGTAGTATTACGGGGCGAAGCGATCAGCCCCAGCATTTT. It codes for CASSITGRSDQPQHF.

This rearrangement joins TRBV23-1 to TRBJ2-3; the D is unclear. TRBV23-1 is an ORF, with its function uncertain. Trimming removed 4 bases at V and 0 bases at J, with 8 bases between. The CDR3 length is 14 residues. The CDR3 DNA is TGCGCCAGCAGTCCGACGAAAAGCACAGATACGCAGTATTTT. This translates into CASSPTKSTDTQYF.

V and J are TRBV7-3 and TRBJ2-1; TRBD2 agrees at 10 bases. The CDR3 spans 14 residues. Germline CDR1 is SGHTA and CDR2 is FQGTGA. With V trimmed by 4 bases and J by 6 bases, 3 bases remained unmatched. This chain's CDR3 is CASSSQRGGNEQFF. The CDR3 DNA reads TGTGCCAGCAGCTCCCAGCGGGGGGGCAATGAGCAGTTCTTC. The variable domain in full, with the rest retrieved from reference TRBV7-3 and TRBJ2-1, is GAGVSQTPSNKVTEKGKYVELRCDPISGHTALYWYRQSLGQGPEFLIYFQGTGAADDSGLPNDRFFAVRPEGSVSTLKIQRTERGDSAVYLCASSSQRGGNEQFFGPGTRLTVL.

This clone was found once. This chain connects TRBV27 to TRBJ2-7; the D is unclear. CDR1 is MNHEY, CDR2 SMNVEV, per germline (reference sequence). Trimming left V 6 bases short and J 4 bases short, with 13 bases between. The CDR3 loop spans 13 amino acids. Written as DNA, the CDR3 is TGTGCCAGCAGCCGCGGTCCTGGGTACGAGCAGTACTTC. Translated: CASSRGPGYEQYF.

V gene TRBV6-1 combines with J gene TRBJ2-7, with 8 nucleotides matching TRBD1. With 6 bases clipped from V and 2 bases from J, the junction kept 3 bases outside the gene matches. This CDR3 contains 13 residues. Germline CDR1 reads MNHNS; CDR2 reads SASEGT. The CDR3 loop is CASRAGQAYEQYF. The CDR3 nucleotides are TGTGCCAGCAGGGCGGGACAGGCCTACGAGCAGTACTTC.

This rearrangement joins TRBV7-9 to TRBJ1-2; D not certain. This CDR3 has 13 residues. CDR1 is SEHNR, CDR2 FQNEAQ, per germline (reference sequence). Trimming cost V 1 base and J 7 bases, with 10 bases left between them. The CDR3 sequence is CASSLVSAPGYTF. DNA of the CDR3: TGTGCCAGCAGCTTAGTCTCTGCACCTGGCTACACCTTC. Full variable domain (missing parts from reference TRBV7-9 and TRBJ1-2): DTGVSQNPRHKITKRGQNVTFRCDPISEHNRLYWYRQTLGQGPEFLTYFQNEAQLEKSRLLSDRFSAERPKGSFSTLEIQRTEQGDSAMYLCASSLVSAPGYTFGSGTRLTVV.